This T cell receptor (beta chain) came from a study of cytomegalovirus exposure and HLA in healthy donors. Study at large: The approximately 100 million unique TCR beta sequences, from about 170 million T cells, were found by an earlier analysis.

PCR employed 60 Vbeta and 13 Jbeta primers. Libraries were prepared by immunoSEQ multiplex PCR; TCRdb keeps only in-frame clonotypes and omits some of them. In the table there are some 170,000 clones, about 81% of which are singletons. Comments on this clone: The target antigen is unknown. The identical CDR3 is also encoded by other nucleotide sequences in the sample.

Study outcomes and limitations: Most TCR beta V segments were productive about 90% or about 30% of the time in an earlier analysis. Many donors shared some public TCRs, even though most TCR sequences were rare.

V lost 2 bases and J 2 bases, leaving 5 bases between the germline ends. Germline V lookup: CDR1 MNHEY, CDR2 SMNVEV (reference sequence). The CDR3 totals 13 residues. This receptor was taken from a girl aged 2 to 10 in good health and CMV-seropositive. The chain carries TRBV27 and TRBJ2-3; D not resolved. Sequencing was performed on PBMCs. CDR3 loop: CASSLTYTDTQYF. For the CDR3, the DNA is TGTGCCAGCAGTTTAACCTACACAGATACGCAGTATTTT.